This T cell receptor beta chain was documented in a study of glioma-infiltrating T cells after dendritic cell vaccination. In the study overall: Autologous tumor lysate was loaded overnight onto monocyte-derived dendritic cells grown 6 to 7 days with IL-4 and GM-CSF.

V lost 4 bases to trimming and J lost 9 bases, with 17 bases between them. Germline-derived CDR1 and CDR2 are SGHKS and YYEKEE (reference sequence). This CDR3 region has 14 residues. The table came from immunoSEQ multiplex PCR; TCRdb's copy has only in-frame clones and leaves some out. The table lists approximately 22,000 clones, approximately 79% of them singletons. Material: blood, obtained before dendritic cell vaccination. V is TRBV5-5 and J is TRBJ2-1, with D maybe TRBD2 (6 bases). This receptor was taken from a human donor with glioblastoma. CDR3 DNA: TGTGCCAGCAGCACGGGACTGGCCCGGATTGAGCAGTTCTTC. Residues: CASSTGLARIEQFF. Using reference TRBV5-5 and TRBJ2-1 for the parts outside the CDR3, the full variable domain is DAGVTQSPTHLIKTRGQQVTLRCSPISGHKSVSWYQQVLGQGPQFIFQYYEKEERGRGNFPDRFSARQFPNYSSELNVNALLLGDSALYLCASSTGLARIEQFFGPGTRLTVL.